These T cell receptor beta chains were read from a single sample in a study of T cells after yellow fever vaccination. A single record per CDR3 protein comes from TCRdb applying MiXCR to the 5' RACE reads. The profile shows some 260,000 distinct CDR3 sequences, about 5.2% of them singletons. Specimen: CD4+ T cells sorted from PBMCs, collected on the day of the yellow fever booster vaccination. These TCRs come from a man in his late teens or twenties who received the YFV17D yellow fever vaccine. The conserved cysteine and the conserved F or W are not part of the CDR3 here.

length	V	J	CDR3
15	TRBV5-1	TRBJ1-5	TSLRYAIQGNYQPQH
12	TRBV30	TRBJ1-6	AWGGPGHPSPLH
13	TRBV5-1	TRBJ2-3	ASSRDGNLPDTQY
14	TRBV5-1	TRBJ1-1	ASSLVAGPLNTEAF
16	TRBV5-1	TRBJ1-1	ASSLWTGSEASNTEAF
11	TRBV9	TRBJ2-7	ASSWRENYEQY
13	TRBV7-3	TRBJ2-7	ASSLRGGAAYEQY
11	TRBV20-1	TRBJ2-3	SASAGVTDTQY
11	TRBV20-1	TRBJ2-3	SAPRAGADTQY
15	TRBV4-1	TRBJ2-1	ASSQAVAGIMYNEQF
13	TRBV4-1	TRBJ2-1	ASSPGIAGRNEQF
14	TRBV7-8	TRBJ2-3	ASSRHRAGGTDTQY
13	TRBV5-1	TRBJ2-5	ASSAWTGELETQY
13	TRBV12-3/TRBV12-4	TRBJ2-5	ASSFPAGGQETQY
13	TRBV18	TRBJ1-1	ASSPSRQVNTEAF
12	TRBV5-5	TRBJ2-1	ASSLPNSYNEQF
10	TRBV5-1	TRBJ1-4	ASAADREKLF
13	TRBV4-3	TRBJ1-6	ASSQETGGYSPLH
16	TRBV11-2	TRBJ1-4	ASSFLATGPPTNEKLF
13	TRBV5-1	TRBJ2-2	ASTSLSQNTGELF
12	TRBV15	TRBJ1-4	ATSKGATNEKLF
13	TRBV6-6	TRBJ2-1	ASTRPGTGLVEQF
12	TRBV20-1	TRBJ1-1	SARTGEILAEAF
12	TRBV12-3/TRBV12-4	TRBJ1-2	ASQPDRGLGGYT
11	TRBV10-3	TRBJ1-2	AINSGGADGYT
14	TRBV4-2	TRBJ1-6	ASSTIGQGMNSPLH
11	TRBV7-2	TRBJ1-2	ASISPGGRGYT
13	TRBV6-1	TRBJ2-5	ASSAPSGKQETQY
9	TRBV6-6	TRBJ1-6	ASAATSPLH
16	TRBV7-2	TRBJ2-3	ASSLERGREVRADTQY
13	TRBV4-3	TRBJ2-1	ASSPRRSSYNEQF
14	TRBV2	TRBJ2-1	ASSRPPGSSYNEQF
17	TRBV6-2/TRBV6-3	TRBJ2-3	ASRSAGFGQARGTDTQY
12	TRBV10-1	TRBJ1-1	ASSPVMGSTEAF
13	TRBV20-1	TRBJ2-3	SAAQSGSGTDTQY
10	TRBV5-1	TRBJ2-5	ASSWDQETQY
11	TRBV7-2	TRBJ1-5	ASSYGPRQPQH
14	TRBV12-3/TRBV12-4	TRBJ1-2	ASTMGARSLNYGYT
13	TRBV7-9	TRBJ2-1	ASSLDEESYNEQF
15	TRBV20-1	TRBJ2-1	SASGQGILEPFNEQF
13	TRBV29-1	TRBJ2-6	SVGTGEAGANVLT
13	TRBV20-1	TRBJ2-5	SATLAGALQETQY
11	TRBV5-1	TRBJ1-2	ASSLGAFYGYT
11	TRBV10-3	TRBJ1-2	ATAEFGNYGYT
12	TRBV25-1	TRBJ1-1	ASRALGQGFLAF